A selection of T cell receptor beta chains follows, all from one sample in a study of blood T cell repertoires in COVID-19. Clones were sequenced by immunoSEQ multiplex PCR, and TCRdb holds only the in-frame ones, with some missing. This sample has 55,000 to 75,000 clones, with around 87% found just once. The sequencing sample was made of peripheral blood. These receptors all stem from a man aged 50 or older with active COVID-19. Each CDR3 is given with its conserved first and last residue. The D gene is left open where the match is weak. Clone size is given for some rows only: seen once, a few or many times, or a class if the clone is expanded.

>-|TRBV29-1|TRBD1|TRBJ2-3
TGCAGCGTTTCCGACAGGGCAATCACAGATACGCAGTATTTT
CSVSDRAITDTQYF
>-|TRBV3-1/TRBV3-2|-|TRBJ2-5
TGTGCCAGCAGCCAAAAGGGGAGGCAGGAGACCCAGTACTTC
CASSQKGRQETQYF
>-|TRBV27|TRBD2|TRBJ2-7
TGTGCCAGCAGTCCCCCGGGACTAGCGGGAGAGTACGAGCAGTACTTC
CASSPPGLAGEYEQYF
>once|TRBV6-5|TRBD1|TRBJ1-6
TGTGCCAGCAGTCAAACAGGGGTTAATTCACCCCTCCACTTT
CASSQTGVNSPLHF
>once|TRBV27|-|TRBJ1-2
TGTGCCAGCAGTTTATCCGGGGGGAGGCATGGCTACACCTTC
CASSLSGGRHGYTF
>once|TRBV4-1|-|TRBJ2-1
TGCGCCAGCAGCCAACCTCAGGGTATTGCTGTAAATGAGCAGTTCTTC
CASSQPQGIAVNEQFF
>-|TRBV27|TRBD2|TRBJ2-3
TGTGCCAGCAGCACTTTAGCGGGAGGGCCCTCGCCGGGTTCAGATACGCAGTATTTT
CASSTLAGGPSPGSDTQYF
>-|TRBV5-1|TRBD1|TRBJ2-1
TGCGCCAGCAGACCCCCGGGACAGGGGATCAATGAGCAGTTCTTC
CASRPPGQGINEQFF
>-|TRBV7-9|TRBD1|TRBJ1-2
TGTGCCAGCAGCCCCTTGGGCGACAGGGGCGGCTACACCTTC
CASSPLGDRGGYTF
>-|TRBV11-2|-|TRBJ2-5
TGTGCCAGCAGCTTAATCTCAGGCCAAGAGACCCAGTACTTC
CASSLISGQETQYF
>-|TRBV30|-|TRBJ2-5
TGTGCCTGGAGCCCGACCGGGACATCGCCCCAAGAGACCCAGTACTTC
CAWSPTGTSPQETQYF
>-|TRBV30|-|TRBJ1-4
TGTGCCTGGAGGAGAGTCGGTAATGAAAAACTGTTTTTT
CAWRRVGNEKLFF
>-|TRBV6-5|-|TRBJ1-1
TGTGCCAGCAGTTACAGCGAGAACACTGAAGCTTTCTTT
CASSYSENTEAFF
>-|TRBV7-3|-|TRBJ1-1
TGTGCCAGCAGCAGCGGGACGAACACTGAAGCTTTCTTT
CASSSGTNTEAFF
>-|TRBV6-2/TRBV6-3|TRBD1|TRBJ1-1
TGTGCCAGCAGCAGCCTTGGGACAGCCAACACTGAAGCTTTCTTT
CASSSLGTANTEAFF
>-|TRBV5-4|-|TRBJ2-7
TGTGCCAGCAGCTCATCCAGGGAACGAACCTACGAGCAGTACTTC
CASSSSRERTYEQYF
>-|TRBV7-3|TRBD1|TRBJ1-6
TGTGCCAGCAGCTTAACGAGCGGGACAGGGAGTAATTCACCCCTCCACTTT
CASSLTSGTGSNSPLHF
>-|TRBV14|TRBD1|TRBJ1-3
TGTGCCAGCAGCCAAGATCTCGGGACAGCCGGAAACACCATATATTTT
CASSQDLGTAGNTIYF
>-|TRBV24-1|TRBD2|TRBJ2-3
TGTGCCACCAGTGTGGGACTAGCGGGAGTCCGCACAGATACGCAGTATTTT
CATSVGLAGVRTDTQYF
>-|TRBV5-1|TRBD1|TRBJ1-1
TGCGCCAGCAGCTGGGGGGTGGACAGGGCCACTGAAGCTTTCTTT
CASSWGVDRATEAFF
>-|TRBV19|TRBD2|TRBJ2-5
TGTGCCAGTAGTAGTACGACTAGCGGGCTTCAAGAGACCCAGTACTTC
CASSSTTSGLQETQYF
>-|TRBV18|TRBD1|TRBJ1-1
TGTGCCAGCCGGGGACAGACGATGAACACTGAAGCTTTCTTT
CASRGQTMNTEAFF
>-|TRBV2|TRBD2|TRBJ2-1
TGTGCCAGCAGTGGACTAGCGGCGAGTGAGCAGTTCTTC
CASSGLAASEQFF
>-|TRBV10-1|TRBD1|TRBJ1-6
TGCGCCAGCAATAGAAGGACAGGGTATTGCTCCTATAATTCACCCCTCCACTTT
CASNRRTGYCSYNSPLHF
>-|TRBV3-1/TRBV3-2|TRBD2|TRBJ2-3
TGTGCCAGCAGCCCCGGGCGGGGGGAGATGACAGATACGCAGTATTTT
CASSPGRGEMTDTQYF
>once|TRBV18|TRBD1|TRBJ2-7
TGTGCCAGCTCGCCCCAGGGGACAGCCTACGAGCAGTACTTC
CASSPQGTAYEQYF
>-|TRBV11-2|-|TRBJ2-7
TGTGCCAGCAGCTCGGGGCCGGGGGTCAGAAACGAGCAGTACTTC
CASSSGPGVRNEQYF
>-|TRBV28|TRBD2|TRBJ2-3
TGTGCCAGCGGAAGGATAGCGGGGGGGCGCGATACGCAGTATTTT
CASGRIAGGRDTQYF
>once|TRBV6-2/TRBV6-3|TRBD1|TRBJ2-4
TGTGCCAGCAGCAAACAGGGGGTGAAAAACATTCAGTACTTC
CASSKQGVKNIQYF
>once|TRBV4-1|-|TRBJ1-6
TGCGCCAGCAGCCAAAACAGACAGGATAATTCACCCCTCCACTTT
CASSQNRQDNSPLHF